One sample yielded the 15 T cell receptor beta chains listed below, sequenced in a study of blood T cells in healthy people across ages. Sample-barcoded 5' priming and a J-beta primer mix drove a second PCR of about 6 to 12 cycles. TCRdb reprocessed the 5' RACE reads via MiXCR and lists one record per CDR3 protein. Of around 1,900,000 distinct CDR3 sequences listed, about two fifths were seen once; the top ten hold more than 20%. Sequencing was performed on blood. The receptors were gathered from a human donor in good health.

The J gene is TRBJ1-2, the V gene TRBV12-3 or TRBV12-4; D not certain. There are 14 residues in the CDR3. V was trimmed by 2 bases and J by 3 bases, leaving 10 bases between them. The CDR3 nucleotides read TGTGCCAGCAGTTTAAGTGCGAGGGACTATGGCTACACCTTC. This translates into CASSLSARDYGYTF.

This clonotype was counted between two and nine times. The chain links TRBV3-1 to TRBJ1-1; no clear D. The V end was cut by 0 bases, the J end by 5 bases, with 10 bases between. The CDR3 has 14 residues. The germline V gene has CDR1 LGHDT and CDR2 YNNKEL (reference sequence). The chain's CDR3 is CASSQDARGTEAFF. CDR3 bases: TGTGCCAGCAGCCAAGATGCCCGTGGGACTGAAGCTTTCTTT.

The chain has TRBV6-2 or TRBV6-3 and TRBJ1-5, with D perhaps matching TRBD1 (5 bases). There are 18 residues in the CDR3. V was cut by 3 bases and J by 6 bases, with 24 bases left in between. The germline CDR1 and CDR2 sequences are MNHEY and SVGEGT. CDR3 nucleotide sequence: TGTGCCAGCAGTTATCCGTTGGGGACGGACCTTTCCTCTCAGCCCCAGCATTTT. Translating gives CASSYPLGTDLSSQPQHF.

This clonotype was picked up a small number of times. The chain has TRBV29-1 and TRBJ2-5; TRBD1 matches at 9 bases. CDR3 length: 14 amino acids. The V gene's germline CDR1 is SQVTM and CDR2 ANQGSEA. With V trimmed by 7 bases and J by 4 bases, 10 bases remained unmatched. DNA for the CDR3: TGCAGCGGGGGACAGGGAGGGATGGGAGAGACCCAGTACTTC. Translation gives CSGGQGGMGETQYF.

This clonotype appeared a few times. V usage is TRBV20-1 and J usage is TRBJ2-7; possibly TRBD2 for D (6 bases). Trimming removed 0 bases from V and 0 bases from J, with 12 bases in between. The CDR3 sequence is 15 residues long. CDR1 and CDR2 (germline): DFQATT, SNEGSKA (reference sequence). This chain's CDR3 is CSAREGGAPSYEQYF. CDR3 DNA: TGCAGTGCTAGAGAGGGCGGGGCCCCCTCCTACGAGCAGTACTTC.

This clonotype was seen more than once but under ten times. The chain couples TRBV6-7 to TRBJ2-6; D not certain. TRBV6-7 is marked as an open reading frame, function uncertain. The CDR3 is made up of 16 amino acids. Trimming took off 4 bases at V and 4 bases at J, with 14 bases between the two ends. Written as DNA, the CDR3 is TGTGCCAGCAGTTCCACTATGTTGGTAGGGGCCAACGTCCTGACTTTC. Protein product: CASSSTMLVGANVLTF.

CDR3 amino acids: CASSSRDSLGEQYF. In nucleotides, the CDR3 is TGCGCCAGCAGCTCCCGGGACAGCCTCGGCGAGCAGTACTTC. This sequence joins TRBV5-1 and TRBJ2-5, with 7 bases matching TRBD1. The J call is doubtful: the DNA matches TRBJ2-7 better. This CDR3 has 14 amino acids. The germline CDR1 and CDR2 sequences are SGHRS and YFSETQ.

V is TRBV20-1 and J is TRBJ2-1; a weak D match, TRBD2 (5 bases). The germline V gene encodes CDR1 DFQATT and CDR2 SNEGSKA (reference sequence). V dropped 5 bases and J dropped 1 base, with 15 bases sitting between them. CDR3 length: 15 amino acids. This chain's CDR3 is CSAEGYMSSYNEQFF. Written as DNA, the CDR3 is TGCAGTGCTGAGGGCTACATGTCGTCCTACAATGAGCAGTTCTTC.

The chain links TRBV4-3 to TRBJ1-6; 8 nucleotides line up with TRBD1. V was pared by 0 bases and J by 7 bases, with 5 bases of the junction left unmatched. CDR3 length: 16 residues. CDR1 LGHNA and CDR2 YSLEER come from the germline V gene. CDR3 bases: TGCGCCAGCAGCCAAGACCGGGACAGGAAAAATTCACCCCTCCACTTT. Protein sequence: CASSQDRDRKNSPLHF.

This clonotype has more than one count but fewer than ten. The rearrangement links TRBV7-2 to TRBJ2-2, with D hard to call. Trimming removed 1 base from V and 0 bases from J, with 6 bases in between. CDR3 length equals 15 residues. CDR1 is SGHTA and CDR2 is FQGNSA in the germline V gene. Here the CDR3 reads CASSLDPANTGELFF. DNA for the CDR3: TGTGCCAGCAGCTTAGATCCGGCGAACACCGGGGAGCTGTTTTTT.

The chain links TRBV7-9 to TRBJ2-7; 9 nucleotides match TRBD1. V dropped 4 bases and J dropped 2; count of bases not matched to a gene: 9. The CDR3 is 16 residues long. The V gene's germline CDR1 is SEHNR and CDR2 FQNEAQ (reference sequence). The DNA for the CDR3 is TGTGCCAGCAGCTCCGACCGGGACAGGGCTACCTACGAGCAGTACTTC. Translated, it gives CASSSDRDRATYEQYF.

This clonotype was counted a single time. The chain is built from TRBV2 and TRBJ1-4; no clear D gene. This CDR3 spans 14 amino acids. Germline assignment: CDR1 SNHLY and CDR2 FYNNEI. The V and J ends lost 6 bases and 5 bases respectively, with 13 bases between them. In DNA, the CDR3 is TGTGCCAGCAGCCCCACAGTGAAGAATGAAAAACTGTTTTTT. Its translation: CASSPTVKNEKLFF.

V usage is TRBV19 and J usage is TRBJ1-5; no clear D. V was cut by 3 bases and J by 5 bases, with 5 bases left in between. The CDR3 has 12 residues. Germline-derived CDR1 and CDR2 are LNHDA and SQIVND (reference sequence). CDR3 protein: CASSIGYQPQHF. The CDR3 coding sequence is TGTGCCAGTAGTATCGGATATCAGCCCCAGCATTTT.

The genes are TRBV20-1 and TRBJ1-1, with D possibly TRBD1 on 6 matching bases. The CDR3 runs to 12 residues. In germline, CDR1 is DFQATT, CDR2 SNEGSKA (reference sequence). Deletions cut 5 bases from V and 7 bases from J, with 14 bases between. The chain's CDR3 is CSAQKQGLEAFF. CDR3 in DNA: TGCAGTGCTCAGAAACAGGGACTTGAAGCTTTCTTT.

This clonotype was picked up a small number of times. The V gene is TRBV4-3, the J gene TRBJ2-3; 11 bases are a match to TRBD2. V was pared by 0 bases and J by 9 bases, with 5 bases of the junction left unmatched. This CDR3 comprises 15 residues. Germline V gene data show CDR1 as LGHNA and CDR2 as YSLEER. CDR3 sequence: CASSQDLVAGGTQYF. DNA of the CDR3: TGCGCCAGCAGCCAAGATCTGGTAGCGGGGGGGACGCAGTATTTT.